This T cell receptor beta chain was captured by sequencing in a study of cytomegalovirus exposure and HLA in healthy donors. Remarks on this clone: Its antigen is currently unknown.

Study findings and constraints: Later work associated fewer than 20,000 TCR beta sequences with HLA alleles at 0.05 false discovery rate.

Unrecorded immune exposure was likely among donors, who were nominally healthy when sampled. Trimming stripped 4 bases from V and 2 bases from J, with 12 bases between. In germline, CDR1 is SGHVS, CDR2 FQNEAQ. The CDR3 runs 14 residues. A multiplex PCR was run with 60 Vbeta primers and 13 Jbeta primers. Sequencing was performed with immunoSEQ multiplex PCR; in TCRdb, only in-frame clones are kept and a portion is missing. The sample records 85,000 to 90,000 clones, around 76% being singletons. The J gene is TRBJ2-7, the V gene TRBV7-8; D is undetermined. Sequenced input: PBMCs. This sequence was found in a young man in good health and CMV-seropositive. CDR3 amino acids: CASSSVVFPYEQYF. The CDR3 nucleotides are TGTGCCAGCAGCTCGGTAGTTTTTCCCTACGAGCAGTACTTC.